The 31 T cell receptor beta chains in this list originate from one sample, sequenced in a study of blood T cell repertoires in COVID-19. The table came from immunoSEQ multiplex PCR; TCRdb's copy has only in-frame clones and leaves some out. The sample includes 270,000 or so clones, less than 85% seen only once; the top ten take around 3.2%. The sequenced sample was peripheral blood. The source is a woman aged 18-35 years with acute or convalescent COVID-19.

V gene TRBV3-1 (or the pseudogene TRBV3-2) combines with J gene TRBJ2-7; 11 bases agree with TRBD2. Germline V gene lookup returns CDR1 LGHDT and CDR2 YNNKEL (reference sequence). With 6 bases clipped from V and 4 bases from J, the junction kept 8 bases outside the gene matches. The CDR3 is made up of 15 amino acids. As DNA, the CDR3 is TGTGCCAGCAGAAGGCTAGCGGGAGGTGATTACGAGCAGTACTTC. Amino acids: CASRRLAGGDYEQYF.

This clone was counted once. The chain couples TRBV4-2 to TRBJ1-6; TRBD1 matches at 7 bases. This CDR3 is built from 15 residues. Trimming cost V 2 bases and J 7 bases; bases outside gene matches: 5. Looked up from germline, CDR1 is LGHNA and CDR2 is YNFKEQ. The CDR3 DNA reads TGTGCCAGCAGCCAACCCGACAGGGAGAATTCACCCCTCCACTTT. Protein: CASSQPDRENSPLHF.

The V call is TRBV30, the J call TRBJ1-3; 7 bases are a match to TRBD1. The CDR3 is 13 residues long. V lost 3 bases and J lost 8; bases outside the gene matches: 7. Germline V gives CDR1 GTSNPN, CDR2 SVGIG (reference sequence). CDR3 coding DNA: TGTGCCTGGAGCACCGACAGGGAGGACACCATATATTTT. Translating it yields CAWSTDREDTIYF.

This chain connects TRBV7-2 to TRBJ1-1; 8 positions match TRBD1. The germline CDR1 and CDR2 sequences are SGHTA and FQGNSA. The CDR3 consists of 16 residues. V trimming: 1 base; J trimming: 4 bases; junction bases outside the gene matches: 8. CDR3 coding DNA: TGTGCCAGCAGCTTAGGGAGGACAGGGTGGGGCACTGAAGCTTTCTTT. Translated, it gives CASSLGRTGWGTEAFF.

This clone has just one count. The chain carries TRBV10-2 and TRBJ2-7; 7 nucleotides agree with TRBD2. Germline V gives CDR1 WSHSY, CDR2 SAAADI. V was pared by 7 bases and J by 2 bases, with 5 bases of the junction left unmatched. The CDR3 is 13 amino acids. CDR3 region: CASTRESTYEQYF. CDR3 coding DNA: TGCGCCAGCACGCGGGAGTCGACCTACGAGCAGTACTTC.

The rearrangement uses TRBV27 and TRBJ1-5; D gene uncertain. Trimming pared 3 bases from V and 1 base from J, leaving 19 bases between. Germline V gene data show CDR1 as MNHEY and CDR2 as SMNVEV (reference sequence). This CDR3 has 18 amino acids. Here the CDR3 DNA reads TGTGCCAGCAGTTTGACTTTCGGGATCTCGACAAGCAATCAGCCCCAGCATTTT. It codes for CASSLTFGISTSNQPQHF.

The rearrangement uses TRBV11-3 and TRBJ1-1; D remains unclear. V gave up 5 bases and J gave up 1 base, with 8 bases separating them. This CDR3 has 13 amino acids. Looked up from germline, CDR1 is SGHNT and CDR2 is YENEEA. Here the CDR3 DNA reads TGTGCCAGCAGCCGGGAGGGGAACACTGAAGCTTTCTTT. It yields the protein CASSREGNTEAFF.

The chain recombines TRBV28 with TRBJ2-1; D gene uncertain. CDR3 length: 16 amino acids. CDR1 MDHEN and CDR2 SYDVKM come from the germline V gene. V lost 2 bases and J 0 bases, leaving 11 bases between the germline ends. The chain's CDR3 is CASSLTRLGSYNEQFF. The CDR3 bases are TGTGCCAGCAGTTTAACCCGACTGGGCTCCTACAATGAGCAGTTCTTC.

This clone was seen more than once but under ten times. The chain recombines TRBV9 with TRBJ2-1, with D possibly matching TRBD1 (5 bases). The CDR3 length is 15 residues. V was clipped by 0 bases and J by 1 base, with 8 bases between them. Germline V gene sequence: CDR1 SGDLS, CDR2 YYNGEE. This CDR3 is CASSVVSGSYNEQFF. DNA for the CDR3: TGTGCCAGCAGCGTAGTTTCAGGGTCCTACAATGAGCAGTTCTTC.

V and J are TRBV7-2 and TRBJ2-3, with D possibly TRBD1 on 6 matching bases. The CDR3 runs 15 residues. V was trimmed by 6 bases and J by 2 bases, leaving 15 bases between them. Germline V CDR1 and CDR2: SGHTA, FQGNSA. Written as DNA, the CDR3 is TGTGCCAGCAGTTTATCGACAGGTCCCACAGATACGCAGTATTTT. Translated: CASSLSTGPTDTQYF.

V usage is TRBV5-1 and J usage is TRBJ2-3; 9 bases line up with TRBD2. Trimming cost V 4 bases and J 3 bases; bases outside gene matches: 12. Germline V CDR1 and CDR2: SGHRS, YFSETQ. CDR3 length: 17 amino acids. CDR3: CASSRPLAGWRTDTQYF. The CDR3 nucleotides read TGCGCCAGCAGCCGTCCCCTAGCGGGATGGAGGACAGATACGCAGTATTTT.

The chain couples TRBV7-2 to TRBJ2-6; TRBD2 is a possible D gene (5 bases). This CDR3 has 17 residues. Trimming left V 5 bases short and J 2 bases short, with 16 bases between. The germline gives CDR1 SGHTA, CDR2 FQGNSA. The CDR3 sequence is CASSPRASRTGANVLTF. The CDR3 coding sequence is TGTGCCAGCAGCCCGCGGGCGAGTCGCACTGGGGCCAACGTCCTGACTTTC.

The chain links TRBV21-1 to TRBJ2-1; no DNA check was done on the table's D call, TRBD2. TRBV21-1 is a listed pseudogene. This CDR3 region has 15 residues. CDR3 sequence: CASERRTSAYNEQFF. The DNA for the CDR3 is TGTGCCAGCGAGAGGAGGACTAGCGCATACAATGAGCAGTTCTTC.

This sequence joins TRBV7-9 and TRBJ2-1; 11 bases are shared with TRBD2. The CDR3 spans 16 residues. The germline V gene encodes CDR1 SEHNR and CDR2 FQNEAQ (reference sequence). Losses at the gene ends were 5 bases for V and 3 bases for J; bases not matched to a gene: 6. CDR3: CASSIPLAGGYNEQFF. The DNA of the CDR3 is TGTGCCAGCAGCATTCCGCTAGCGGGAGGCTACAATGAGCAGTTCTTC.

The chain combines TRBV28 with TRBJ2-2; 9 nucleotides align to TRBD1. CDR1 and CDR2 from the germline V gene are MDHEN and SYDVKM. CDR3 size: 18 residues. With 6 bases clipped from V and 1 base from J, the junction kept 12 bases outside the gene matches. CDR3 residues: CASSLLPGQGLNTGELFF. DNA for the CDR3: TGTGCCAGCAGCCTCCTCCCGGGACAGGGTCTGAACACCGGGGAGCTGTTTTTT.

The V gene is TRBV6-5, the J gene TRBJ2-7, with unresolved D. Per germline, CDR1 MNHEY and CDR2 SVGAGI. The CDR3 consists of 14 residues. The ends were cut back, 0 bases at V and 2 bases at J, with 8 bases in the middle. The CDR3 sequence: CASSYSGPTYEQYF. The CDR3 DNA reads as TGTGCCAGCAGTTACTCTGGCCCCACCTACGAGCAGTACTTC.

The chain combines TRBV5-1 with TRBJ1-4; maybe TRBD1 (5 bases). The CDR3 contains 16 residues. CDR1 and CDR2 from the germline V gene are SGHRS and YFSETQ. Trimming removed 4 bases at V and 1 base at J, with 14 bases between. CDR3 nucleotides: TGCGCCAGCAGCCCGGGAGACAGAAGAACTAATGAAAAACTGTTTTTT. Its protein is CASSPGDRRTNEKLFF.

The V gene is TRBV9, the J gene TRBJ2-1; the match to TRBD2 covers 7 bases. In germline, CDR1 is SGDLS, CDR2 YYNGEE. V dropped 2 bases and J dropped 0; count of bases not matched to a gene: 8. This CDR3 comprises 17 residues. CDR3 sequence (DNA): TGTGCCAGCAGCGTCGGCGGGAGCGGCAACTCCTACAATGAGCAGTTCTTC. This codes for CASSVGGSGNSYNEQFF. The whole variable domain, filled in from reference TRBV9 and TRBJ2-1, reads DSGVTQTPKHLITATGQRVTLRCSPRSGDLSVYWYQQSLDQGLQFLIQYYNGEERAKGNILERFSAQQFPDLHSELNLSSLELGDSALYFCASSVGGSGNSYNEQFFGPGTRLTVL.

This clone was seen once. The V gene is TRBV11-2, the J gene TRBJ2-3; 10 bases agree with TRBD2. Unmatched junction bases numbered 3, after V lost 5 bases and J lost 1 base. CDR3 length equals 15 residues. Per germline, CDR1 SGHAT and CDR2 FQNNGV. CDR3 DNA: TGTGCCAGCAGCCCTAGCGGGAGCGGCACAGATACGCAGTATTTT. This sequence encodes CASSPSGSGTDTQYF.

The chain joins TRBV7-9 to TRBJ1-3; unclear D gene. The CDR3 consists of 14 residues. The germline V gene has CDR1 SEHNR and CDR2 FQNEAQ (reference sequence). With 0 bases removed from V and 7 bases from J, the gap between germline ends came to 10 bases. In DNA, the CDR3 is TGTGCCAGCAGCTTAGCCGGGTCCGGGAACACCATATATTTT. Its translation is CASSLAGSGNTIYF.

The V and J genes are TRBV6-6 and TRBJ2-1; TRBD1 is a possible D gene (6 bases). The V gene's germline CDR1 is MNHNY and CDR2 SVGAGI (reference sequence). V was trimmed by 0 bases and J by 5 bases, leaving 11 bases between them. The CDR3 extends over 15 amino acids. As DNA, the CDR3 is TGTGCCAGCAGTTACTCGGGCAGGGGAAACAATGAGCAGTTCTTC. This translates into CASSYSGRGNNEQFF.

The CDR3 DNA reads TGCGCCAGCAGCACCAGTAATTCACCCCTCCACTTT. Amino acid sequence: CASSTSNSPLHF. The chain carries TRBV5-1 and TRBJ1-6; no clear D gene. The germline V and J ends were trimmed by 4 bases and 6 bases, with 5 bases remaining between them. CDR1 and CDR2 from the germline V gene are SGHRS and YFSETQ. The CDR3 extends over 12 amino acids. The complete variable domain, with remaining parts taken from reference TRBV5-1 and TRBJ1-6, reads KAGVTQTPRYLIKTRGQQVTLSCSPISGHRSVSWYQQTPGQGLQFLFEYFSETQRNKGNFPGRFSGRQFSNSRSEMNVSTLELGDSALYLCASSTSNSPLHFGNGTRLTVT.

The chain couples TRBV7-6 to TRBJ1-1, with D perhaps matching TRBD1 (6 bases). The V gene lost 5 bases and the J gene lost 0 bases, with 10 bases spanning the gap. The germline V gene encodes CDR1 SGHVS and CDR2 FNYEAQ. The CDR3 contains 14 residues. CDR3 DNA: TGTGCCAGCAGCCCGGACAGCATGAACACTGAAGCTTTCTTT. It yields the protein CASSPDSMNTEAFF.

The J gene is TRBJ2-7, the V gene TRBV3-1 (or the pseudogene TRBV3-2); 14 bases match TRBD2. Germline values: CDR1 LGHDT, CDR2 YNNKEL (reference sequence). Germline trimming cut 0 bases from V and 9 bases from J; bases unmatched to any gene: 4. The CDR3 spans 15 residues. The CDR3 coding sequence is TGTGCCAGCAGCCAAGAGGGACTAGCGGGAGTTGGGCAGTACTTC. Its translation is CASSQEGLAGVGQYF.

The chain has TRBV7-2 and TRBJ2-4; TRBD1 is a possible D gene (5 bases). Trimming left V 1 base short and J 7 bases short, with 11 bases between. Germline CDR1 is SGHTA and CDR2 is FQGNSA. The CDR3 length is 14 residues. The CDR3 DNA follows: TGTGCCAGCAGCTTAGATGGCAGGGCGAACATTCAGTACTTC. Translated: CASSLDGRANIQYF.

This clone was counted between two and nine times. The chain joins TRBV20-1 to TRBJ1-1; TRBD1 is a possible D gene (5 bases). Trimming stripped 3 bases from V and 0 bases from J, with 8 bases between. The length of the CDR3 is 13 residues. Germline assignment: CDR1 DFQATT and CDR2 SNEGSKA (reference sequence). CDR3: CSASGHVNTEAFF. CDR3 in DNA: TGCAGTGCTAGTGGACATGTGAACACTGAAGCTTTCTTT.

The chain is built from TRBV20-1 and TRBJ1-2; D unclear. Trimming shortened V by 6 bases and J by 8 bases, and 13 bases separated the two germline ends. CDR3 length equals 11 residues. The V gene's germline CDR1 is DFQATT and CDR2 SNEGSKA (reference sequence). The CDR3 DNA follows: TGCAGTGCCCCGGGAGCCCACGGCTACACCTTC. Its protein is CSAPGAHGYTF.

About this clone itself: The same CDR3 can be traced to other DNA sequences in this sample. The chain carries TRBV28 and TRBJ2-7; 9 nucleotides line up with TRBD1. CDR1 is MDHEN, CDR2 SYDVKM, per germline. Trimming at V came to 4 bases and at J to 1 base, leaving 5 bases not matched to a gene. The CDR3 length is 15 residues. The CDR3 DNA reads TGTGCCAGCAGTTCCGCTGGGACAGGGTCCTACGAGCAGTACTTC. Its protein is CASSSAGTGSYEQYF.

This chain uses TRBV7-2 with TRBJ2-7; D possibly corresponds to TRBD1 (6 bases). Germline V gene sequence: CDR1 SGHTA, CDR2 FQGNSA. The CDR3 loop spans 13 amino acids. The germline V and J ends were trimmed by 0 bases and 6 bases, with 9 bases remaining between them. The CDR3 sequence is CASSLALGGEQYF. Here the CDR3 DNA reads TGTGCCAGCAGCTTAGCGCTAGGGGGCGAGCAGTACTTC.

This clone was found a few times. The rearrangement joins TRBV27 to TRBJ2-1, with TRBD2 matching 8 bases. Germline CDR1 reads MNHEY; CDR2 reads SMNVEV (reference sequence). The CDR3 is 14 residues long. The ends lost 10 bases at V and 4 bases at J; junction bases unmatched: 9. The CDR3 loop reads CATSLGTRYNEQFF. The CDR3 DNA reads TGTGCCACTAGCCTCGGGACTAGGTACAATGAGCAGTTCTTC.

The rearrangement joins TRBV7-2 to TRBJ2-5, with D possibly TRBD2 on 6 matching bases. The CDR3 spans 16 residues. Germline lookup yields CDR1 SGHTA and CDR2 FQGNSA. Between the trimmed V and J ends, which lost 5 bases and 0 bases, there was a span of 16 bases. This chain's CDR3 is CASSPRAGKYQETQYF. In DNA form, the CDR3 reads TGTGCCAGCAGCCCACGGGCGGGAAAATACCAAGAGACCCAGTACTTC.